These 23 T cell receptor beta chains were all obtained from the same sample, sequenced in a study of T-cell memory formation after mild COVID-19. One entry per CDR3 protein, called by TCRdb with MiXCR from the 5' RACE reads. Among about 340,000 distinct CDR3 sequences listed, roughly 15% were seen once. The sequenced material came from PBMCs or a T cell subset sorted from them (not recorded which). The receptors here all came from a young man who had mild COVID-19 (a few samples of this study predate the infection). Cell type and time point are not known.

This clonotype was detected many times. The chain couples TRBV6-5 to TRBJ2-1, with 7 nucleotides matching TRBD1. J was trimmed by 15 bases and V by 0 bases; bases with no gene match: 8. Germline V gene data show CDR1 as MNHEY and CDR2 as SVGAGI. The CDR3 spans 13 residues. The CDR3, as DNA: TGTGCCAGCAGTTACTCGGGGACAGAAGGCCGGTTCTTC. Translating gives CASSYSGTEGRFF.

This clonotype has only a few counts. This chain connects TRBV7-9 to TRBJ1-3; 8 bases match TRBD1. The junction had 8 bases not matched to a gene; V was cut back by 4 bases and J by 3 bases. The CDR3 has 16 amino acids. Germline values: CDR1 SEHNR, CDR2 FQNEAQ (reference sequence). CDR3 amino acids: CASSSASGGFGNTIYF. Here the CDR3 DNA reads TGTGCCAGCAGCTCAGCTTCAGGGGGCTTTGGAAACACCATATATTTT.

V usage is TRBV24-1 and J usage is TRBJ2-1, with D possibly TRBD2 on 5 matching bases. V lost 1 base and J lost 0, with 9 bases in between. CDR1 is KGHDR and CDR2 is SFDVKD in the germline V gene. The CDR3 is 16 residues long. The chain's CDR3 is CATSDLVGSSYNEQFF. The CDR3 region has the DNA TGTGCCACCAGTGATTTAGTGGGGAGCTCCTACAATGAGCAGTTCTTC.

This clonotype was counted only a few times. The chain employs TRBV12-3 or TRBV12-4 and TRBJ2-5, with 8 bases matching TRBD1. V trimming: 3 bases; J trimming: 3 bases; junction bases outside the gene matches: 6. The CDR3 is made up of 15 amino acids. The CDR3 DNA sequence: TGTGCCAGCAGTTTTGGCAGGGGGCGCGAAGAGACCCAGTACTTC. It is translated as CASSFGRGREETQYF.

This clonotype turned up a few times. The rearrangement links TRBV7-2 to TRBJ2-7; a possible D gene is TRBD1 (6 bases). Germline V lookup: CDR1 SGHTA, CDR2 FQGNSA. This CDR3 contains 14 residues. Trimming cost V 5 bases and J 7 bases, with 18 bases left between them. For the CDR3, the DNA is TGTGCCAGCAGCCCAATAGGCAGGGGCGGGGAGCAGTACTTC. It specifies CASSPIGRGGEQYF. The whole variable domain, filled in from reference TRBV7-2 and TRBJ2-7, reads GAGVSQSPSNKVTEKGKDVELRCDPISGHTALYWYRQSLGQGLEFLIYFQGNSAPDKSGLPSDRFSAERTGGSVSTLTIQRTQQEDSAVYLCASSPIGRGGEQYFGPGTRLTVT.

This chain connects TRBV6-5 to TRBJ1-6, with D hard to call. The V and J ends lost 0 bases and 6 bases respectively, with 12 bases between them. CDR1 is MNHEY and CDR2 is SVGAGI in the germline V gene. The CDR3 totals 16 residues. The CDR3 spells CASSYSIATSNSPLHF. The CDR3 DNA sequence: TGTGCCAGCAGTTACTCGATAGCCACTAGTAATTCACCCCTCCACTTT.

The rearrangement joins TRBV6-2 or TRBV6-3 to TRBJ2-1; 7 bases agree with TRBD1. The germline gives CDR1 MNHEY, CDR2 SVGEGT. Trimming took 10 bases from V and 0 from J; bases not matched to a gene: 15. The CDR3 is 17 amino acids. The CDR3 nucleotides read TGTGCCACCTTTAGTTTCGGCAGGGGGAGCTCCTACAATGAGCAGTTCTTC. Protein sequence: CATFSFGRGSSYNEQFF.

The V gene is TRBV4-2, the J gene TRBJ2-1; no reliable D call. Per the germline V gene, CDR1 is LGHNA and CDR2 is YNFKEQ. The germline V and J ends were trimmed by 2 bases and 0 bases, with 17 bases remaining between them. This CDR3 region has 18 residues. The CDR3 DNA is TGTGCCAGCAGCCAATTGCCTCCAGACTCCAGCTCCTACAATGAGCAGTTCTTC. Translating it yields CASSQLPPDSSSYNEQFF.

The chain is built from TRBV20-1 and TRBJ2-3, with 13 bases matching TRBD2. V shed 6 bases and J 0 bases; nucleotides not matched to a gene: 9. This CDR3 has 17 residues. Germline loops: CDR1 DFQATT, CDR2 SNEGSKA (reference sequence). CDR3 bases: TGCAGTGCGGAACTAGCGGGGGGGGCCAAAAGCACAGATACGCAGTATTTT. Translating it yields CSAELAGGAKSTDTQYF.

This rearrangement joins TRBV24-1 to TRBJ1-5; D gene unclear. Germline assignment: CDR1 KGHDR and CDR2 SFDVKD. This CDR3 has 13 amino acids. With 2 bases removed from V and 7 bases from J, the gap between germline ends came to 8 bases. The CDR3 nucleotides read TGTGCCACCAGTGATTCTACCGAGCAGCCCCAGCATTTT. Its protein product is CATSDSTEQPQHF.

This clonotype has a handful of counts. The chain uses TRBV24-1 and TRBJ2-5, with no clear D. The CDR3 covers 14 residues. Germline V lookup: CDR1 KGHDR, CDR2 SFDVKD. Trimming left V 0 bases short and J 7 bases short, with 11 bases between. CDR3 nucleotide sequence: TGTGCCACCAGTGATTTGAGGGCCCCGGGGACCCAGTACTTC. Protein sequence: CATSDLRAPGTQYF.

This clonotype was recorded at least ten times. The chain is built from TRBV9 and TRBJ1-2, with D unclear. The CDR3 covers 15 residues. Trimming took off 0 bases at V and 1 base at J, with 10 bases between the two ends. The germline V gene has CDR1 SGDLS and CDR2 YYNGEE. The CDR3 is CASSVARLSNYGYTF. In DNA, the CDR3 is TGTGCCAGCAGCGTAGCTCGGCTGAGTAACTATGGCTACACCTTC.

This clonotype was detected a few times. The J gene is TRBJ1-5, the V gene TRBV6-5, with 7 bases fitting TRBD1. There are 20 residues in the CDR3. V shed 5 bases and J 0 bases; nucleotides not matched to a gene: 19. Germline-derived CDR1 and CDR2 are MNHEY and SVGAGI. This CDR3 is CASSPRGIKGPKYSNQPQHF. The CDR3 nucleotides read TGTGCCAGCAGTCCCAGGGGGATTAAGGGACCGAAGTATAGCAATCAGCCCCAGCATTTT.

The CDR3 reads CSVLGLDADTQYF. DNA of the CDR3: TGCAGTGTCCTGGGACTAGATGCAGATACGCAGTATTTT. The chain uses TRBV20-1 and TRBJ2-3; 8 bases line up with TRBD2. Per the germline V gene, CDR1 is DFQATT and CDR2 is SNEGSKA (reference sequence). Germline trimming cut 7 bases from V and 4 bases from J; bases unmatched to any gene: 7. The CDR3 spans 13 residues.

The chain carries TRBV10-2 and TRBJ1-1; no clear D gene. The CDR3 has 13 amino acids. V was clipped by 7 bases and J by 4 bases, with 13 bases between them. Germline V gene sequence: CDR1 WSHSY, CDR2 SAAADI. Here the CDR3 DNA reads TGCGCCAGCACTCTGATTCGAAGCACTGAAGCTTTCTTT. Translation: CASTLIRSTEAFF.

The gene calls are TRBV7-2 and TRBJ2-1; D gene uncertain. The CDR3 loop spans 15 amino acids. V lost 2 bases and J lost 3, with 11 bases in between. Per germline, CDR1 SGHTA and CDR2 FQGNSA. The CDR3 DNA sequence: TGTGCCAGCAGCTTAAACAGCAACAACTACAATGAGCAGTTCTTC. Translating gives CASSLNSNNYNEQFF.

The CDR3 sequence: CASSFDRGVWNSPLHF. The DNA for the CDR3 is TGTGCCAGCAGCTTCGACAGGGGTGTGTGGAATTCACCCCTCCACTTT. This sequence joins TRBV5-5 and TRBJ1-6; 8 nucleotides align to TRBD1. Germline V lookup: CDR1 SGHKS, CDR2 YYEKEE (reference sequence). Trimming took 2 bases from V and 7 from J; bases not matched to a gene: 8. The CDR3 has 16 amino acids.

This chain connects TRBV2 to TRBJ1-2, with 7 bases that match TRBD1. CDR3 length equals 15 residues. Germline CDR1 reads SNHLY; CDR2 reads FYNNEI. Trimming at V came to 6 bases and at J to 4 bases, leaving 11 bases not matched to a gene. CDR3 in amino acids: CASSQNEGASYGYTF. The DNA for the CDR3 is TGTGCCAGCAGCCAAAATGAGGGGGCCAGCTATGGCTACACCTTC.

The V and J genes are TRBV12-3 or TRBV12-4 and TRBJ1-1; weak D call: TRBD1 (6 bases). CDR3 length equals 12 residues. Trimming stripped 5 bases from V and 4 bases from J, with 8 bases between. As DNA, the CDR3 is TGTGCCAGCAGTATACAGGGCACTGAAGCTTTCTTT. Its translation: CASSIQGTEAFF.

V gene TRBV7-2 combines with J gene TRBJ2-7, with D uncertain. From germline, CDR1 is SGHTA and CDR2 FQGNSA. V shed 1 base and J shed 7 bases, with 5 bases lying between them. The CDR3 is 11 amino acids. The chain's CDR3 is CASSLDAEQYF. In nucleotides, the CDR3 is TGTGCCAGCAGCTTAGATGCTGAGCAGTACTTC.

This clonotype has more than one count but fewer than ten. J is TRBJ2-5 and V is TRBV4-2; no reliable D call. Germline loops: CDR1 LGHNA, CDR2 YNFKEQ. The CDR3 loop spans 16 amino acids. Trimming left V 4 bases short and J 1 base short, with 16 bases between. Here the CDR3 reads CASSRWPLVSQETQYF. The DNA of the CDR3 is TGTGCCAGCAGCCGATGGCCTCTAGTAAGCCAAGAGACCCAGTACTTC.

J is TRBJ2-5 and V is TRBV12-3 or TRBV12-4; 7 bases fit TRBD1. CDR3 size: 15 residues. Losses at the gene ends were 5 bases for V and 2 bases for J; bases not matched to a gene: 8. The CDR3 loop reads CASSTPWDRQETQYF. As DNA, the CDR3 is TGTGCCAGCAGTACCCCATGGGACAGACAAGAGACCCAGTACTTC.

The V gene is TRBV13, the J gene TRBJ1-2, with no clear D. CDR3 size: 13 residues. Looked up from germline, CDR1 is PRHDT and CDR2 is FYEKMQ (reference sequence). The V gene lost 2 bases and the J gene lost 8 bases, with 12 bases spanning the gap. The CDR3 region has the DNA TGTGCCAGCAGCTTAATCCCTGCATGGGGCTACACCTTC. Encoded protein: CASSLIPAWGYTF.